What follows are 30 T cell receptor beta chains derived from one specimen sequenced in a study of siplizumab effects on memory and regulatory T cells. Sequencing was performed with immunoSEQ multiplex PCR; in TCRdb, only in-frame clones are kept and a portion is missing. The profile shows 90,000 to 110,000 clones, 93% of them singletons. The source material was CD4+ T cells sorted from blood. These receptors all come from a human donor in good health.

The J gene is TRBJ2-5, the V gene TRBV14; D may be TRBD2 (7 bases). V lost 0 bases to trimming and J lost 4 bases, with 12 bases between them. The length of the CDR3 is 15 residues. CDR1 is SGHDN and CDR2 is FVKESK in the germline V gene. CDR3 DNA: TGTGCCAGCAGCCAAGATGGGGGGGCGGCAGAGACCCAGTACTTC. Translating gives CASSQDGGAAETQYF.

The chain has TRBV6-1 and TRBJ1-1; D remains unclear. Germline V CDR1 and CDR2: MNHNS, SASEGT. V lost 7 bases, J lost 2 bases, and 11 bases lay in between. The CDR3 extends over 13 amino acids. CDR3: CASKTVRNTEAFF. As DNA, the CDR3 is TGTGCCAGCAAGACGGTCCGCAACACTGAAGCTTTCTTT.

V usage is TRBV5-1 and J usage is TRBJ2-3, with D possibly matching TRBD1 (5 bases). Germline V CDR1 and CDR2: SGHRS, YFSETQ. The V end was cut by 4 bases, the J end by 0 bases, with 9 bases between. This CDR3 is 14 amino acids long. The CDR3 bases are TGCGCCAGCAGCACGGACACGAGCACAGATACGCAGTATTTT. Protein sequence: CASSTDTSTDTQYF. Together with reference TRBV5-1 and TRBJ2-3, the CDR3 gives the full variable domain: KAGVTQTPRYLIKTRGQQVTLSCSPISGHRSVSWYQQTPGQGLQFLFEYFSETQRNKGNFPGRFSGRQFSNSRSEMNVSTLELGDSALYLCASSTDTSTDTQYFGPGTRLTVL.

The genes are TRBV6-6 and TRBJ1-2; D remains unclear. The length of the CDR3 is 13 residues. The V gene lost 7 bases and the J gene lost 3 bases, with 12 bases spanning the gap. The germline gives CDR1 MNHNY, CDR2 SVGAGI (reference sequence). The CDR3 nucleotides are TGTGCCAGCACTCAACTCCGGTACTATGGCTACACCTTC. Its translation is CASTQLRYYGYTF.

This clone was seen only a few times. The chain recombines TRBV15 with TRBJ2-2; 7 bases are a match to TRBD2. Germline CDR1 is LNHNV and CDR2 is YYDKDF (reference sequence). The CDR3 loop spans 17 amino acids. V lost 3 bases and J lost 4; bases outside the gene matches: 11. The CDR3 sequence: CATSRGGFGEGTGELFF. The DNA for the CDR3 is TGTGCCACCAGCAGGGGGGGGTTCGGCGAGGGCACCGGGGAGCTGTTTTTT.

The CDR3 DNA is TGTGCCAGCAGTTTTTCGGGGACCAATCAGCCCCAGCATTTT. As protein: CASSFSGTNQPQHF. The chain couples TRBV28 to TRBJ1-5; TRBD1 is a possible D gene (5 bases). With 3 bases removed from V and 3 bases from J, the gap between germline ends came to 9 bases. There are 14 residues in the CDR3. Germline V gene lookup returns CDR1 MDHEN and CDR2 SYDVKM.

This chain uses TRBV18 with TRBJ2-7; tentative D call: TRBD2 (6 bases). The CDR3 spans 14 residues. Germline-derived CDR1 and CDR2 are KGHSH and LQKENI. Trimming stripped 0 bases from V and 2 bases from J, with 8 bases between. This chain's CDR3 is CASSPPGLPYEQYF. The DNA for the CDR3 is TGTGCCAGCTCACCACCGGGACTCCCCTACGAGCAGTACTTC. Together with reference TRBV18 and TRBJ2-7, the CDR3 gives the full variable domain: NAGVMQNPRHLVRRRGQEARLRCSPMKGHSHVYWYRQLPEEGLKFMVYLQKENIIDESGMPKERFSAEFPKEGPSILRIQQVVRGDSAAYFCASSPPGLPYEQYFGPGTRLTVT.

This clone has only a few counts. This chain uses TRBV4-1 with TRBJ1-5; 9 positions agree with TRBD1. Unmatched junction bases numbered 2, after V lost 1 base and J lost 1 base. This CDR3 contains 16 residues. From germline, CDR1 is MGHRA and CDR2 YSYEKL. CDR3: CASSQADRGSNQPQHF. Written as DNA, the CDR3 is TGCGCCAGCAGCCAAGCGGACAGGGGAAGCAATCAGCCCCAGCATTTT.

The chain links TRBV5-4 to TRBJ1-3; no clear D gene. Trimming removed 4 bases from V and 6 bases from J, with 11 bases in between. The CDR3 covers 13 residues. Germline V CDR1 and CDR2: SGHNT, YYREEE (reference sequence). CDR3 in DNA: TGTGCCAGCAGCCCCCCGGGAGAAAACACCATATATTTT. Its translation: CASSPPGENTIYF.

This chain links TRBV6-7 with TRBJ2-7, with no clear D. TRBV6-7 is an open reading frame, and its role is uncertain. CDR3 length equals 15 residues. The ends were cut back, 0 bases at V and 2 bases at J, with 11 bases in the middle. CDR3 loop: CASSYSGASPYEQYF. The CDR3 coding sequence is TGTGCCAGCAGTTACTCCGGAGCGTCGCCCTACGAGCAGTACTTC.

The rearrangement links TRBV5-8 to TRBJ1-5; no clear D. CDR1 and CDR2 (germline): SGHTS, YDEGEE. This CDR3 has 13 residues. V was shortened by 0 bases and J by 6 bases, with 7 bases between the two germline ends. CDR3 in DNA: TGTGCCAGCAGCTTGGCGGAGATTCAGCCCCAGCATTTT. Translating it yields CASSLAEIQPQHF.

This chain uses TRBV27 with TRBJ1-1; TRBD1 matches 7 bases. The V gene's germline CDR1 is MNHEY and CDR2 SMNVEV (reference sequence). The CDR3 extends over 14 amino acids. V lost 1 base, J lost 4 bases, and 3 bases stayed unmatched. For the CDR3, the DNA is TGTGCCAGCAGTTTATTTCAGGGGGGCACTGAAGCTTTCTTT. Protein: CASSLFQGGTEAFF.

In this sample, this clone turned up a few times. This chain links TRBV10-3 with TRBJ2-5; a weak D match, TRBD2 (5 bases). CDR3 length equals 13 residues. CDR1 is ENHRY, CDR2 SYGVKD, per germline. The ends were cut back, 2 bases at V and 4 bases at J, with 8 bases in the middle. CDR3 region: CAISETGSETQYF. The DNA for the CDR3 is TGTGCCATCAGTGAGACGGGGTCAGAGACCCAGTACTTC.

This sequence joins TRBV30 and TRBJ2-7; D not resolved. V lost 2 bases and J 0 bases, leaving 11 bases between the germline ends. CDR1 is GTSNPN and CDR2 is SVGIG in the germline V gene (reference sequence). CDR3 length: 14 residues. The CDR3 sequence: CAWSKDIHSYEQYF. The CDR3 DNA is TGTGCCTGGAGTAAAGACATCCACTCCTACGAGCAGTACTTC.

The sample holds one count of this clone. Here the CDR3 reads CASSIRHPTNTGELFF. The CDR3 coding sequence is TGTGCCAGCAGTATACGACATCCAACGAACACCGGGGAGCTGTTTTTT. V and J are TRBV2 and TRBJ2-2; unclear D gene. V lost 5 bases and J 0 bases, leaving 13 bases between the germline ends. CDR3 size: 16 residues. Germline CDR1 and CDR2: SNHLY and FYNNEI. Together with reference TRBV2 and TRBJ2-2, the CDR3 gives the full variable domain: EPEVTQTPSHQVTQMGQEVILRCVPISNHLYFYWYRQILGQKVEFLVSFYNNEISEKSEIFDDQFSVERPDGSNFTLKIRSTKLEDSAMYFCASSIRHPTNTGELFFGEGSRLTVL.

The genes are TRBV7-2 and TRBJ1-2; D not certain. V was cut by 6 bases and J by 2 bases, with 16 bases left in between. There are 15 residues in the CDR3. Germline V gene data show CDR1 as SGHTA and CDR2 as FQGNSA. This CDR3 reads CASSYASGPNYGYTF. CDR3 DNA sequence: TGTGCCAGCAGTTACGCCTCCGGGCCCAACTATGGCTACACCTTC.

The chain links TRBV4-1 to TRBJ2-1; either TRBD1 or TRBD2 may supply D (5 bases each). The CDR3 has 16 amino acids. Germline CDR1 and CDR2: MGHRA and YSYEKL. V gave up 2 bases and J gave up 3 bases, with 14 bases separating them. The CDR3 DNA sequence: TGCGCCAGCAGCCAAAAGGGGCTAGCCGACTACAATGAGCAGTTCTTC. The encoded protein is CASSQKGLADYNEQFF.

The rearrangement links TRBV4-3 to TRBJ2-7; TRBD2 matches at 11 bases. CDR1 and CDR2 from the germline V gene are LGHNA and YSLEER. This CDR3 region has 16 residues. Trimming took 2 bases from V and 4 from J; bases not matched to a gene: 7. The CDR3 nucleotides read TGCGCCAGCAGCCAACTAGGGGGGACTAGCGGTTACGAGCAGTACTTC. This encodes CASSQLGGTSGYEQYF.

CDR3 DNA sequence: TGTGCCAGTACCAATACATGGATCTCTGGAAACACCATATATTTT. It codes for CASTNTWISGNTIYF. This sequence joins TRBV19 and TRBJ1-3, with D hard to call. The length of the CDR3 is 15 residues. Trimming stripped 7 bases from V and 0 bases from J, with 13 bases between. Germline CDR1 reads LNHDA; CDR2 reads SQIVND (reference sequence).

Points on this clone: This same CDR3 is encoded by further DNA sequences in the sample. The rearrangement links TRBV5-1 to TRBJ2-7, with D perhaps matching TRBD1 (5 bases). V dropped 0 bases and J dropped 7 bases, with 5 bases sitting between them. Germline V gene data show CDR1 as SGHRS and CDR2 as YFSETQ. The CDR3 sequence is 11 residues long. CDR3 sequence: CASSLEGEQYF. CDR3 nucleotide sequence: TGCGCCAGCAGCTTGGAGGGGGAGCAGTACTTC.

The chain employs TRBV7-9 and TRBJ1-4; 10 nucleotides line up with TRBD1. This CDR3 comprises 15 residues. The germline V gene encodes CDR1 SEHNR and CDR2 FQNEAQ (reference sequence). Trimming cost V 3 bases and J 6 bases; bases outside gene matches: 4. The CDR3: CASSLRQGADEKLFF. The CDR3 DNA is TGTGCCAGCAGCTTGAGACAGGGGGCTGATGAAAAACTGTTTTTT.

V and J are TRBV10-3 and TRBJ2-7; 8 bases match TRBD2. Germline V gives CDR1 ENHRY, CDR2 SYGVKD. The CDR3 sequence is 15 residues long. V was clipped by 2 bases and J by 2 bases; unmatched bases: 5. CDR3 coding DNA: TGTGCCATCAGTGAGGGGGGACTAGATACCTACGAGCAGTACTTC. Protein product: CAISEGGLDTYEQYF.

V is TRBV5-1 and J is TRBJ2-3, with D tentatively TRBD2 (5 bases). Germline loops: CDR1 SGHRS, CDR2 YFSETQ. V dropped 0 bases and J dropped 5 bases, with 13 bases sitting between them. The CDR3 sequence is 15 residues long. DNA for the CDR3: TGCGCCAGCAGCTTGGGCAGCGGAGAGGTAGATACGCAGTATTTT. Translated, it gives CASSLGSGEVDTQYF. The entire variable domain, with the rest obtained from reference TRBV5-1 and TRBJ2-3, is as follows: KAGVTQTPRYLIKTRGQQVTLSCSPISGHRSVSWYQQTPGQGLQFLFEYFSETQRNKGNFPGRFSGRQFSNSRSEMNVSTLELGDSALYLCASSLGSGEVDTQYFGPGTRLTVL.

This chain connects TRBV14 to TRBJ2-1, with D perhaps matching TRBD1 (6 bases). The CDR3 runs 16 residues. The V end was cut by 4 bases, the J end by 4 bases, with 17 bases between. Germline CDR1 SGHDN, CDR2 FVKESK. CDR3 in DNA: TGTGCCAGCAGCCCGAGTGGCAGGGGAATTTACAATGAGCAGTTCTTC. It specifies CASSPSGRGIYNEQFF. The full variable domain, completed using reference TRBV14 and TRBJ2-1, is EAGVTQFPSHSVIEKGQTVTLRCDPISGHDNLYWYRRVMGKEIKFLLHFVKESKQDESGMPNNRFLAERTGGTYSTLKVQPAELEDSGVYFCASSPSGRGIYNEQFFGPGTRLTVL.

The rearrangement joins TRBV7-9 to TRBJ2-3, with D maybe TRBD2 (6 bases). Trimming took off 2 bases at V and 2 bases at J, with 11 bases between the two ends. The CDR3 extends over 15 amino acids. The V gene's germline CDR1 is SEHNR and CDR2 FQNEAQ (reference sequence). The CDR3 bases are TGTGCCAGCAGCTTACTTGGCGGGGCCACAGATACGCAGTATTTT. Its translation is CASSLLGGATDTQYF. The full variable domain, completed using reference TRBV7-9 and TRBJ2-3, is DTGVSQNPRHKITKRGQNVTFRCDPISEHNRLYWYRQTLGQGPEFLTYFQNEAQLEKSRLLSDRFSAERPKGSFSTLEIQRTEQGDSAMYLCASSLLGGATDTQYFGPGTRLTVL.

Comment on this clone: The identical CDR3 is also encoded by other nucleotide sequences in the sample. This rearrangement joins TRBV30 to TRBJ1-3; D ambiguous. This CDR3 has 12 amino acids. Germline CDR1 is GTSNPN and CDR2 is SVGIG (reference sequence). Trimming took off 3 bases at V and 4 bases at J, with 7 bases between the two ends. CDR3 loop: CAWRGSGNTIYF. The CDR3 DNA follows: TGTGCCTGGAGAGGCTCCGGAAACACCATATATTTT.

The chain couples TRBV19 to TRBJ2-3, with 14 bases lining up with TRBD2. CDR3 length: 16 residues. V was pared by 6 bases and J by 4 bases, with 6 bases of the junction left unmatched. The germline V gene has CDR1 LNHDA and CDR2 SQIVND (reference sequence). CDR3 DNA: TGTGCCAGTAGCGCGACTAGCGGGAGGGGTCCAGATACGCAGTATTTT. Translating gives CASSATSGRGPDTQYF.

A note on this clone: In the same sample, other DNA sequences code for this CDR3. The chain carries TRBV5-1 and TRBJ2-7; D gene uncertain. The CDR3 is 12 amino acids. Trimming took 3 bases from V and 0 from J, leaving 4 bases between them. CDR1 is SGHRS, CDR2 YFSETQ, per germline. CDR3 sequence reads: CASSSSSYEQYF. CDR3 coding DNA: TGCGCCAGCAGCTCATCCTCCTACGAGCAGTACTTC. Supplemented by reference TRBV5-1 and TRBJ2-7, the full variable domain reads KAGVTQTPRYLIKTRGQQVTLSCSPISGHRSVSWYQQTPGQGLQFLFEYFSETQRNKGNFPGRFSGRQFSNSRSEMNVSTLELGDSALYLCASSSSSYEQYFGPGTRLTVT.

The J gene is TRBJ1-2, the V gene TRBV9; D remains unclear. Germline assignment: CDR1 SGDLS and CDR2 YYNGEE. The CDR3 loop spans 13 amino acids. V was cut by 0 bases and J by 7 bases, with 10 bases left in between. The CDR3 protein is CASSVAEGSGYTF. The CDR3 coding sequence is TGTGCCAGCAGCGTAGCTGAAGGATCTGGCTACACCTTC. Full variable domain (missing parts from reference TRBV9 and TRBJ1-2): DSGVTQTPKHLITATGQRVTLRCSPRSGDLSVYWYQQSLDQGLQFLIQYYNGEERAKGNILERFSAQQFPDLHSELNLSSLELGDSALYFCASSVAEGSGYTFGSGTRLTVV.

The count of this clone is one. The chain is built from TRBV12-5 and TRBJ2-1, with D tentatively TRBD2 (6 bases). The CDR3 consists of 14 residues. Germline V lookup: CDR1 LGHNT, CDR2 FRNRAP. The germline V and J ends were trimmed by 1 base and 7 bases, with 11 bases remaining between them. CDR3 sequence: CASGLAFGSNEQFF. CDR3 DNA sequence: TGTGCTAGTGGTTTGGCCTTCGGGAGTAATGAGCAGTTCTTC.